The 21 T cell receptor beta chains reported below all come from one sample, sequenced in a study of T cells after yellow fever vaccination. TCRdb passed the 5' RACE reads through MiXCR, listing each CDR3 protein once. The data hold around 330,000 distinct CDR3 sequences, with approximately 3.9% observed a single time. The material was PBMCs, obtained on the day of the yellow fever booster vaccination. The receptors were sampled from a man between 18 and 29 years old who received the YFV17D yellow fever vaccine.

This clonotype was observed a handful of times. The rearrangement uses TRBV6-6 and TRBJ1-1, with D uncertain. V lost 5 bases, J lost 11 bases, and 21 bases lay in between. The germline CDR1 and CDR2 sequences are MNHNY and SVGAGI (reference sequence). There are 14 residues in the CDR3. In nucleotides, the CDR3 is TGTGCCAGCAGTAATGAATTGGTCAGTTCAGAGGCTTTCTTT. Encoded protein: CASSNELVSSEAFF.

This clonotype was counted many times. The rearrangement joins TRBV2 to TRBJ2-6; D possibly matches TRBD1 or TRBD2 (5 bases each). The V end lost 2 bases, the J end lost 0 bases, and 11 bases lay between the germline ends. CDR1 and CDR2 (germline): SNHLY, FYNNEI. This CDR3 region has 17 residues. The CDR3 nucleotides read TGTGCCAGCAGTGAATCGGGACCCTCCTCTGGGGCCAACGTCCTGACTTTC. Translating gives CASSESGPSSGANVLTF.

CDR3 DNA: TGCGCCAGCAGCCCGTATCGGGGCTCCACAGATACGCAGTATTTT. Translating it yields CASSPYRGSTDTQYF. The rearrangement uses TRBV5-1 and TRBJ2-3, with D perhaps matching TRBD1 or TRBD2 (5 bases each). The CDR3 covers 15 residues. Per the germline V gene, CDR1 is SGHRS and CDR2 is YFSETQ. With 4 bases removed from V and 2 bases from J, the gap between germline ends came to 14 bases.

This sequence joins TRBV9 and TRBJ1-2; 11 bases are a match to TRBD1. Germline CDR1 reads SGDLS; CDR2 reads YYNGEE. J lost 3 bases, V lost 5 bases, and 3 bases had no gene match. The CDR3 covers 14 residues. The CDR3 here is CASSGQGADYGYTF. The CDR3 bases are TGTGCCAGCAGTGGACAGGGGGCGGACTATGGCTACACCTTC.

This clonotype showed up just a few times. V is TRBV6-5 and J is TRBJ2-3, with 7 bases lining up with TRBD1. This CDR3 spans 15 amino acids. Unmatched junction bases numbered 4, after V lost 1 base and J lost 3 bases. Germline CDR1 and CDR2: MNHEY and SVGAGI. In DNA form, the CDR3 reads TGTGCCAGCAGTTACTACGGGACAGCTACAGATACGCAGTATTTT. Its protein is CASSYYGTATDTQYF.

In this sample, this clonotype turned up many times. The V and J genes are TRBV11-2 and TRBJ1-2, with D possibly matching TRBD1 (5 bases). The germline V and J ends were trimmed by 1 base and 8 bases, with 17 bases remaining between them. This CDR3 spans 15 amino acids. CDR1 and CDR2 from the germline V gene are SGHAT and FQNNGV. For the CDR3, the DNA is TGTGCCAGCAGCTTAGTTGGGGTCTTGGGGGACGGCTACACCTTC. This gives the protein CASSLVGVLGDGYTF.

The chain employs TRBV7-2 and TRBJ1-1, with D unresolved. Trimming left V 5 bases short and J 0 bases short, with 13 bases between. The CDR3 has 15 residues. CDR1 is SGHTA, CDR2 FQGNSA, per germline. The CDR3: CASSAFPRLNTEAFF. In DNA form, the CDR3 reads TGTGCCAGCAGCGCCTTTCCTAGGCTGAACACTGAAGCTTTCTTT.

This clonotype appeared many times. The CDR3 DNA reads TGTGCCAGCAGTTCCAGGACAGGGGGAAGAGAGACCCAGTACTTC. Amino acids: CASSSRTGGRETQYF. This chain uses TRBV12-3 or TRBV12-4 with TRBJ2-5; the match to TRBD1 covers 10 bases. Losses at the gene ends were 4 bases for V and 4 bases for J; bases not matched to a gene: 6. CDR3 length equals 15 residues.

There are many counts of this clonotype. The V gene is TRBV15, the J gene TRBJ1-3, with D uncertain. This CDR3 spans 15 amino acids. Looked up from germline, CDR1 is LNHNV and CDR2 is YYDKDF (reference sequence). Trimming shortened V by 0 bases and J by 1 base, and 7 bases separated the two germline ends. The CDR3 bases are TGTGCCACCAGCAGAGAGTGGAGTTCTGGAAACACCATATATTTT. Its translation: CATSREWSSGNTIYF.

This clonotype appeared a few times. The genes are TRBV7-2 and TRBJ2-3, with 10 positions matching TRBD2. V lost 4 bases, J lost 5 bases, and 12 bases stayed unmatched. Germline lookup yields CDR1 SGHTA and CDR2 FQGNSA. The CDR3 totals 17 residues. CDR3 bases: TGTGCCAGCAGCTCAATCGGGAGCGGGGGGGTGTTAGATACGCAGTATTTT. It yields the protein CASSSIGSGGVLDTQYF. The whole variable domain, remainder taken from reference TRBV7-2 and TRBJ2-3, is GAGVSQSPSNKVTEKGKDVELRCDPISGHTALYWYRQSLGQGLEFLIYFQGNSAPDKSGLPSDRFSAERTGGSVSTLTIQRTQQEDSAVYLCASSSIGSGGVLDTQYFGPGTRLTVL.

This chain connects TRBV5-1 to TRBJ2-5; perhaps TRBD1 as D (7 bases). V was cut by 3 bases and J by 2 bases, with 26 bases left in between. Germline V lookup: CDR1 SGHRS, CDR2 YFSETQ. This CDR3 has 19 residues. CDR3 coding DNA: TGCGCCAGCAGCTCCCAACGACAGGGAAGGTGGAGGGAGCAAGAGACCCAGTACTTC. Translation: CASSSQRQGRWREQETQYF.

The sample holds many counts of this clonotype. The J gene is TRBJ2-5, the V gene TRBV5-1; the D gene is possibly TRBD2 (5 bases). The CDR3 spans 15 residues. Germline V CDR1 and CDR2: SGHRS, YFSETQ. V gave up 4 bases and J gave up 5 bases, with 18 bases separating them. The CDR3 is CASSRWTGGGETQYF. Written as DNA, the CDR3 is TGCGCCAGCAGCCGTTGGACTGGAGGTGGGGAGACCCAGTACTTC.

At least ten counts were recorded for this clonotype. The V and J genes are TRBV10-2 and TRBJ1-2, with 12 bases aligning to TRBD1. Germline loops: CDR1 WSHSY, CDR2 SAAADI. After removal of 8 bases from V and 8 bases from J, the junction contained 9 bases not matched to a gene. The CDR3 spans 14 residues. CDR3 sequence (DNA): TGCGCCAGCCAGGGACAGGGGGCTTTTCGCGGCTACACCTTC. Translation: CASQGQGAFRGYTF.

This chain joins TRBV5-1 and TRBJ2-2, with a possible D match to TRBD1 (5 bases). The CDR3 has 17 amino acids. Germline values: CDR1 SGHRS, CDR2 YFSETQ. Deletions cut 9 bases from V and 4 bases from J, with 25 bases between. In DNA, the CDR3 is TGCGCCACCTCTGGGTCCCCCCGCCAGGGTAGCACCGGGGAGCTGTTTTTT. Protein: CATSGSPRQGSTGELFF. The whole variable domain, filled in from reference TRBV5-1 and TRBJ2-2, reads KAGVTQTPRYLIKTRGQQVTLSCSPISGHRSVSWYQQTPGQGLQFLFEYFSETQRNKGNFPGRFSGRQFSNSRSEMNVSTLELGDSALYLCATSGSPRQGSTGELFFGEGSRLTVL.

Only a few counts were recorded for this clonotype. The chain recombines TRBV4-1 with TRBJ2-5; D uncertain. V lost 0 bases and J 5 bases, leaving 10 bases between the germline ends. Germline CDR1 MGHRA, CDR2 YSYEKL. The CDR3 length is 14 residues. CDR3 nucleotides: TGCGCCAGCAGCCAAGAAATGGAAGCGGAGACCCAGTACTTC. It codes for CASSQEMEAETQYF.

CDR3 amino acids: CAWRDRGSQPQHF. The CDR3 region has the DNA TGTGCCTGGAGGGACAGGGGAAGCCAGCCCCAGCATTTT. This chain links TRBV30 with TRBJ1-5; 9 bases agree with TRBD1. Trimming at V came to 3 bases and at J to 7 bases, leaving 4 bases not matched to a gene. CDR3 length: 13 amino acids. CDR1 is GTSNPN and CDR2 is SVGIG in the germline V gene (reference sequence). The entire variable domain, with the rest obtained from reference TRBV30 and TRBJ1-5, is as follows: SQTIHQWPATLVQPVGSPLSLECTVEGTSNPNLYWYRQAAGRGLQLLFYSVGIGQISSEVPQNLSASRPQDRQFILSSKKLLLSDSGFYLCAWRDRGSQPQHFGDGTRLSIL.

This clonotype was picked up many times. The V and J genes are TRBV28 and TRBJ2-5; 11 positions match TRBD2. CDR3 length: 15 amino acids. CDR1 is MDHEN, CDR2 SYDVKM, per germline. The ends lost 6 bases at V and 5 bases at J; junction bases unmatched: 8. The CDR3 loop reads CASRKWTSGSETQYF. The DNA for the CDR3 is TGTGCCAGCAGGAAATGGACTAGCGGGTCGGAGACCCAGTACTTC.

This clonotype has a count of ten or more. This rearrangement joins TRBV7-9 to TRBJ2-5; perhaps TRBD2 as D (5 bases). This CDR3 region has 13 residues. Trimming removed 0 bases at V and 5 bases at J, with 7 bases between. Germline-derived CDR1 and CDR2 are SEHNR and FQNEAQ (reference sequence). DNA of the CDR3: TGTGCCAGCAGCTTAGCAGGGAGCGAGACCCAGTACTTC. It yields the protein CASSLAGSETQYF.

This clonotype was observed at least ten times. The rearrangement links TRBV7-3 to TRBJ2-5; 9 bases are shared with TRBD2. The CDR3 is made up of 16 amino acids. With V trimmed by 6 bases and J by 4 bases, 12 bases remained unmatched. Germline assignment: CDR1 SGHTA and CDR2 FQGTGA. The CDR3 nucleotides are TGTGCCAGCAGGCCTGGGGTAGCGGGGGCCCGAGAGACCCAGTACTTC. Its protein is CASRPGVAGARETQYF.

This clonotype was seen repeatedly, ten times or more. The CDR3 region is CSAADRGARGYTF. The CDR3, as DNA: TGCAGTGCTGCCGACAGGGGGGCGAGAGGCTACACCTTC. V gene TRBV20-1 combines with J gene TRBJ1-2; 9 nucleotides agree with TRBD1. The CDR3 covers 13 residues. Germline V gene data show CDR1 as DFQATT and CDR2 as SNEGSKA (reference sequence). V lost 5 bases to trimming and J lost 8 bases; unmatched junction nucleotides: 9.

This clonotype has more than one count but fewer than ten. The chain has TRBV3-1 and TRBJ1-1, with D possibly TRBD1 on 5 matching bases. The CDR3 has 15 residues. The V gene's germline CDR1 is LGHDT and CDR2 YNNKEL (reference sequence). V lost 4 bases and J 4 bases, leaving 16 bases between the germline ends. CDR3 nucleotides: TGTGCCAGCAGCCCACGAGAGGCCCAGGGCACTGAAGCTTTCTTT. Its protein product is CASSPREAQGTEAFF.